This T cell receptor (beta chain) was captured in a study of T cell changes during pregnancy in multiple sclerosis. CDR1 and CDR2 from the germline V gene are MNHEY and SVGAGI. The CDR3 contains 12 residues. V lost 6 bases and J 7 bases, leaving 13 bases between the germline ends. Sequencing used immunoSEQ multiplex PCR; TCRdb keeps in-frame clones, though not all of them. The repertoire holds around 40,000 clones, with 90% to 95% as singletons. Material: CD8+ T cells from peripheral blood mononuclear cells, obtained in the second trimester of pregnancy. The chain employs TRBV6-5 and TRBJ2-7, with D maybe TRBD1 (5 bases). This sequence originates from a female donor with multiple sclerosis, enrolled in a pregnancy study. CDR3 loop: CASSPQGLEQYF. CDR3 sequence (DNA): TGTGCCAGCAGCCCTCAGGGTTTGGAGCAGTACTTC.